The clone carrying this TCR beta chain was seen a few times. What it binds is not known. These data are taken from a study of T cell responses to AZD1222 COVID-19 vaccine. Whole-study findings and limits: Per reports, nearly half of all spike-specific TCRs target regions that are unmutated in variants. Samples come after the peak T cell response, not at day 14. Clonal diversity may have been underestimated, and the donors were mostly white British, with more females than males.

From germline, CDR1 is KGHSH and CDR2 LQKENI. Trimming at V came to 3 bases and at J to 5 bases, leaving 6 bases not matched to a gene. CDR3 length: 15 residues. The table came from immunoSEQ multiplex PCR; TCRdb's copy has only in-frame clones and leaves some out. Altogether some 150,000 clones are present, 88% being singletons, with the ten largest covering roughly 3.5%. Sequenced material: peripheral blood, taken on day 0 of MenACWY control vaccination. The sequence was obtained from an adult in good health. This chain joins TRBV18 and TRBJ1-5; 8 nucleotides match TRBD1. CDR3 DNA: TGTGCCAGCTCACCGGCGACAGGGGTCGATCAGCCCCAGCATTTT. It encodes CASSPATGVDQPQHF.